The clone carrying this T cell receptor beta chain occurred once. Its antigen is not identified. The protocol was immunoSEQ multiplex PCR, while the TCRdb copy is restricted to in-frame clones and leaves out a portion. The sample has millions of clones; around 96% are singletons. There are 15 residues in the CDR3. Losses at the gene ends were 2 bases for V and 5 bases for J; bases not matched to a gene: 9. CDR1 and CDR2 (germline): MGHRA, YSYEKL. These data originate in a study of shared clonotypes between healthy human individuals. Only CD45RO-negative cells positively selected for CCR7 counted as naive CD8 cells, so terminally differentiated effector memory CD45RA+ cells were excluded. Study findings and constraints: Shared across a few donors were approximately 5% of the naive CD4 clonotypes. Compared with memory subsets, naive subsets generally had larger estimated richness.

The V gene is TRBV4-1, the J gene TRBJ2-7, with 7 bases identical to TRBD1. Sequenced: naive CD8+ T cells sorted from blood. This clonotype was obtained from a man aged 18 to 35 in good health. The CDR3 bases are TGCGCCAGCAGCCAAAATCAGAACAGGGGCCACGAGCAGTACTTC. It specifies CASSQNQNRGHEQYF.